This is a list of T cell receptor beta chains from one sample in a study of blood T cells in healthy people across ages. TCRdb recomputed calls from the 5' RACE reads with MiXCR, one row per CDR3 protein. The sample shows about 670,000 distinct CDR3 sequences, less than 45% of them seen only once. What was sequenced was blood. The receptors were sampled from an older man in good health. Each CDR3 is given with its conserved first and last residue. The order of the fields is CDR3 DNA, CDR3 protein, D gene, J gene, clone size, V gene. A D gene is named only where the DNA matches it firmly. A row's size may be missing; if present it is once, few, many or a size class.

CDR3 DNA: TGTGCCAGCAGCTTAGTCACTAGCGGGACAGATACGCAGTATTTT; CDR3 protein: CASSLVTSGTDTQYF; D gene: TRBD2; J gene: TRBJ2-3; clone size: few; V gene: TRBV7-8
CDR3 DNA: TGTGCCAGCAGCCTCGAGGTAGAGACCCAGTACTTC; CDR3 protein: CASSLEVETQYF; D gene: NA; J gene: TRBJ2-5; clone size: many; V gene: TRBV25-1
CDR3 DNA: TGTGCCAGCAGCCAGAGGGGCAGCGAAGGGACCCAGTACTTC; CDR3 protein: CASSQRGSEGTQYF; D gene: NA; J gene: TRBJ2-5; clone size: medium-sized; V gene: TRBV14
CDR3 DNA: TGCAGTGCTAGAGATGTTGGGCAGGGGGGTAGCACCGGGGAGCTGTTTTTT; CDR3 protein: CSARDVGQGGSTGELFF; D gene: NA; J gene: TRBJ2-2; clone size: NA; V gene: TRBV20-1
CDR3 DNA: TGTGCCAGCTCAGAGGGACAGGGGGCAGATGAGCAGTTCTTC; CDR3 protein: CASSEGQGADEQFF; D gene: TRBD1; J gene: TRBJ2-1; clone size: NA; V gene: TRBV18
CDR3 DNA: TGTGCCAGCAGCCCTCAAGCACTCCTAGGAGGCTACACCTTC; CDR3 protein: CASSPQALLGGYTF; D gene: NA; J gene: TRBJ1-2; clone size: NA; V gene: TRBV14
CDR3 DNA: TGCGCCAGCTCCCAATTCAGCGAGGCGGAGACCCAGTACTTC; CDR3 protein: CASSQFSEAETQYF; D gene: NA; J gene: TRBJ2-5; clone size: NA; V gene: TRBV5-1
CDR3 DNA: TGTGCCAGCAGTGTATCTCCGGGACGGGACGAGCAGTACTTC; CDR3 protein: CASSVSPGRDEQYF; D gene: NA; J gene: TRBJ2-7; clone size: NA; V gene: TRBV28
CDR3 DNA: TGTGCCAGCTCACTGTCGGGACAGGGTCCGGCCGAGCAGTACTTC; CDR3 protein: CASSLSGQGPAEQYF; D gene: TRBD1; J gene: TRBJ2-7; clone size: once; V gene: TRBV18
CDR3 DNA: TGTGCCAGCAGTAACAGGGGGCGCAGACAAGAGACCCAGTACTTC; CDR3 protein: CASSNRGRRQETQYF; D gene: TRBD1; J gene: TRBJ2-5; clone size: NA; V gene: TRBV6-2/TRBV6-3
CDR3 DNA: TGTGCCAGCAGTACCAGACAGGGGGCCTTCTCTGGGGCCAACGTCCTGACTTTC; CDR3 protein: CASSTRQGAFSGANVLTF; D gene: TRBD1; J gene: TRBJ2-6; clone size: few; V gene: TRBV28
CDR3 DNA: TGTGCCAGCACCCCAGTGGGCCTGAGCTACACCTTC; CDR3 protein: CASTPVGLSYTF; D gene: NA; J gene: TRBJ1-2; clone size: NA; V gene: TRBV28
CDR3 DNA: TGTGCCAGCAGTTTGGCCGGGGGTGGGTTATGGAATGAGCAGTTCTTC; CDR3 protein: CASSLAGGGLWNEQFF; D gene: NA; J gene: TRBJ2-1; clone size: NA; V gene: TRBV28
CDR3 DNA: TGTGCCAGCAGGGAGGGGAAGGGGAGCTCCTACGAGCAGTACTTC; CDR3 protein: CASREGKGSSYEQYF; D gene: NA; J gene: TRBJ2-7; clone size: NA; V gene: TRBV6-6
CDR3 DNA: TGTGCCTGGAGTGTAGGACCAAACATTCAGTACTTC; CDR3 protein: CAWSVGPNIQYF; D gene: NA; J gene: TRBJ2-4; clone size: NA; V gene: TRBV30
CDR3 DNA: TGTGCCAGCACCGAGGGACTAGCAATCAATGAGCAGTTCTTC; CDR3 protein: CASTEGLAINEQFF; D gene: TRBD2; J gene: TRBJ2-1; clone size: NA; V gene: TRBV6-6
CDR3 DNA: TGTGCCAGCAGATCTCCGGAGCTGGGACAGGGGGCGCGAAACTATGGCTACACCTTC; CDR3 protein: CASRSPELGQGARNYGYTF; D gene: TRBD1; J gene: TRBJ1-2; clone size: NA; V gene: TRBV6-1
CDR3 DNA: TGTGCCAGCAGCTACACAGGGGCCGTAGGACTAGCGGGTCCCTACGAGCAGTACTTC; CDR3 protein: CASSYTGAVGLAGPYEQYF; D gene: TRBD2; J gene: TRBJ2-7; clone size: few; V gene: TRBV7-2
CDR3 DNA: TGTGCCAGCAGTGAATTCCGGGCAGGGGGATGGACTGAAGCTTTCTTT; CDR3 protein: CASSEFRAGGWTEAFF; D gene: TRBD1; J gene: TRBJ1-1; clone size: NA; V gene: TRBV25-1
CDR3 DNA: TGTGCCAGCAGTTTTAGTTCGCACGGTCTCGAGCAGTACTTC; CDR3 protein: CASSFSSHGLEQYF; D gene: NA; J gene: TRBJ2-7; clone size: NA; V gene: TRBV28
CDR3 DNA: TGCAGTGCTAGAGTACCAAGCGGGGGGTGGTACAATGAGCAGTTCTTC; CDR3 protein: CSARVPSGGWYNEQFF; D gene: TRBD2; J gene: TRBJ2-1; clone size: NA; V gene: TRBV20-1
CDR3 DNA: TGCAGCGCCCCACCTGGCGGGGGCCTTCCAGATACGCAGTATTTT; CDR3 protein: CSAPPGGGLPDTQYF; D gene: NA; J gene: TRBJ2-3; clone size: few; V gene: TRBV29-1
CDR3 DNA: TGCGCCAGCAGCTTAACGGCGGGAGGACCGAACACCGGGGAGCTGTTTTTT; CDR3 protein: CASSLTAGGPNTGELFF; D gene: TRBD2; J gene: TRBJ2-2; clone size: NA; V gene: TRBV5-1
CDR3 DNA: TGCAGTGCTAGATCCCTTCCTCCCGGGACTTCTCAACAATTTAAAGAGACCCAGTACTTC; CDR3 protein: CSARSLPPGTSQQFKETQYF; D gene: NA; J gene: TRBJ2-5; clone size: few; V gene: TRBV20-1
CDR3 DNA: TGCGCCAGCAGCTTGGGGCAGGGGGTCTGGGAGCAGTACTTC; CDR3 protein: CASSLGQGVWEQYF; D gene: TRBD1; J gene: TRBJ2-7; clone size: few; V gene: TRBV5-1
CDR3 DNA: TGTGCCAGCAGAGGTAGCGGGAGGCCCCGAGAGACCCAGTACTTC; CDR3 protein: CASRGSGRPRETQYF; D gene: TRBD2; J gene: TRBJ2-5; clone size: once; V gene: TRBV28
CDR3 DNA: TGTGCCAGCAGCGCCGGGGTCCTGTCCTACGAGCAGTACTTC; CDR3 protein: CASSAGVLSYEQYF; D gene: NA; J gene: TRBJ2-7; clone size: few; V gene: TRBV7-2
CDR3 DNA: TGTGCCAGCAGCTCCCACCGGGACGGGAACACTGAAGCTTTCTTT; CDR3 protein: CASSSHRDGNTEAFF; D gene: NA; J gene: TRBJ1-1; clone size: many; V gene: TRBV7-3
CDR3 DNA: TGTGCCAGCAGCGTCTCAGCCGCCCCTCCGACCCAGTACTTC; CDR3 protein: CASSVSAAPPTQYF; D gene: NA; J gene: TRBJ2-5; clone size: few; V gene: TRBV9
CDR3 DNA: TGTGCCAGCAGCGCATCCTCTGGCGGGGGCGACAAGCAGTACTTC; CDR3 protein: CASSASSGGGDKQYF; D gene: NA; J gene: TRBJ2-4; clone size: NA; V gene: TRBV9
CDR3 DNA: TGTGCCAGCAGAAAAACAGGGGCGACTAATGAAAAACTGTTTTTT; CDR3 protein: CASRKTGATNEKLFF; D gene: TRBD1; J gene: TRBJ1-4; clone size: NA; V gene: TRBV6-2/TRBV6-3
CDR3 DNA: TGTGCCAGCAGTTTCCCAGGAGCTTACGAGCAGTACTTC; CDR3 protein: CASSFPGAYEQYF; D gene: NA; J gene: TRBJ2-7; clone size: NA; V gene: TRBV27
CDR3 DNA: TGTGCCAGCAGCCAGGACAGGGCCTCCTACAATGAGCAGTTCTTC; CDR3 protein: CASSQDRASYNEQFF; D gene: TRBD1; J gene: TRBJ2-1; clone size: few; V gene: TRBV7-3
CDR3 DNA: TGTGCCAGCAGCTTCCCCAGGCGGGGGGAAAACATTCAGTACTTC; CDR3 protein: CASSFPRRGENIQYF; D gene: TRBD2; J gene: TRBJ2-4; clone size: few; V gene: TRBV7-2
CDR3 DNA: TGTGCCAGCAGCGTAGAGTTGGACCCCAAATCTGGGGCCAACGTCCTGACTTTC; CDR3 protein: CASSVELDPKSGANVLTF; D gene: NA; J gene: TRBJ2-6; clone size: NA; V gene: TRBV9
CDR3 DNA: TGTGCCAGCAGCCCTCAGGGGGCCAATCAGCCCCAGCATTTT; CDR3 protein: CASSPQGANQPQHF; D gene: TRBD1; J gene: TRBJ1-5; clone size: few; V gene: TRBV7-2
CDR3 DNA: TGTGCCAGCAGACCAGCGGGAGCGATCTACGAGCAGTACTTC; CDR3 protein: CASRPAGAIYEQYF; D gene: TRBD2; J gene: TRBJ2-7; clone size: few; V gene: TRBV28
CDR3 DNA: TGTGCCAGCAGCCGGACTGGTCCCACCCCAGAGACCCAGTACTTC; CDR3 protein: CASSRTGPTPETQYF; D gene: NA; J gene: TRBJ2-5; clone size: NA; V gene: TRBV7-2
CDR3 DNA: TGTGCCAGCTCACGATCGGATGCGGGACAGGGTAGCAATGAGCAGTTCTTC; CDR3 protein: CASSRSDAGQGSNEQFF; D gene: TRBD1; J gene: TRBJ2-1; clone size: NA; V gene: TRBV18
CDR3 DNA: TGTGCCACCAGTGATCGGGGGGGGGGCACAGATACGCAGTATTTT; CDR3 protein: CATSDRGGGTDTQYF; D gene: TRBD2; J gene: TRBJ2-3; clone size: NA; V gene: TRBV24-1
CDR3 DNA: TGTGCCAGCTTAGGACAGCAAGAGACCCAGTACTTC; CDR3 protein: CASLGQQETQYF; D gene: NA; J gene: TRBJ2-5; clone size: NA; V gene: TRBV6-2/TRBV6-3
CDR3 DNA: TGTGCCAGCAGCCAAGAGCTCGGCAGGGGTTTCGAAAAACTGTTTTTT; CDR3 protein: CASSQELGRGFEKLFF; D gene: NA; J gene: TRBJ1-4; clone size: NA; V gene: TRBV14
CDR3 DNA: TGTGCCAGCAGCTTCTCGACTAGCGTGGGACCCTCGTACTTC; CDR3 protein: CASSFSTSVGPSYF; D gene: TRBD2; J gene: TRBJ2-4; clone size: NA; V gene: TRBV9
CDR3 DNA: TGTGCCAGCAGCGTAGCTCTTAGGGGAGGGGACAATGAGCAGTTCTTC; CDR3 protein: CASSVALRGGDNEQFF; D gene: TRBD2; J gene: TRBJ2-1; clone size: NA; V gene: TRBV9
CDR3 DNA: TGCAGTGCTCACGTCGGGGTCAATCAGCCCCAGCATTTT; CDR3 protein: CSAHVGVNQPQHF; D gene: NA; J gene: TRBJ1-5; clone size: NA; V gene: TRBV20-1
CDR3 DNA: TGCAGCGTTGATTACAGGGGCTATGGCTACACCTTC; CDR3 protein: CSVDYRGYGYTF; D gene: TRBD1; J gene: TRBJ1-2; clone size: NA; V gene: TRBV29-1
CDR3 DNA: TGTGCCTCCCGTAAGAGGAAGGACAGTGGGTCAGATACGCAGTATTTT; CDR3 protein: CASRKRKDSGSDTQYF; D gene: NA; J gene: TRBJ2-3; clone size: many; V gene: TRBV6-6
CDR3 DNA: TGTGCCAGCAGCTCTAGCCGGTCCGGGACAGGGGGAGAGACCCAGTACTTC; CDR3 protein: CASSSSRSGTGGETQYF; D gene: TRBD1; J gene: TRBJ2-5; clone size: few; V gene: TRBV7-2
CDR3 DNA: TGTGCCAGCAGCCCGGGGGCTCTAGCGGGAGGGCGTAATGAGCAGTTCTTC; CDR3 protein: CASSPGALAGGRNEQFF; D gene: TRBD2; J gene: TRBJ2-1; clone size: NA; V gene: TRBV5-8
CDR3 DNA: TGTGCCAGCAGCTTAGGGCCGGGATCTTCCTACAATGAGCAGTTCTTC; CDR3 protein: CASSLGPGSSYNEQFF; D gene: NA; J gene: TRBJ2-1; clone size: few; V gene: TRBV11-2